This TCR beta chain was sequenced in a study of tumor T cells in aggressive B-cell lymphoma. Data came from immunoSEQ multiplex PCR; TCRdb stores just in-frame clones and leaves some out. The profile shows about 3,200 clones, roughly 92% of them singletons. The source is an adult with diffuse large B cell lymphoma. Material for sequencing was tumor tissue.

The CDR3 loop is CASSQQMWGTGAFF. The DNA for the CDR3 is TGCGCCAGCAGCCAACAAATGTGGGGGACAGGGGCTTTCTTT. The rearrangement joins TRBV4-1 to TRBJ1-1; 9 bases agree with TRBD1. This CDR3 is 14 amino acids long. V trimming: 2 bases; J trimming: 11 bases; junction bases outside the gene matches: 9. CDR1 is MGHRA, CDR2 YSYEKL, per germline.